Sequencing of this T cell receptor beta chain was carried out in a study of blood T cell repertoires in COVID-19. The CDR3 covers 15 residues. Germline CDR1 is SGHTA and CDR2 is FQGNSA. Trimming took 4 bases from V and 0 from J, leaving 10 bases between them. TCRdb's copy holds only in-frame clones and misses some; the assay was immunoSEQ multiplex PCR. The table lists about 180,000 clones, less than 85% of them singletons. The sequence derives from a human donor in a cohort sampled during active COVID-19. The chain recombines TRBV7-2 with TRBJ2-1; D is unresolved. The sequenced sample consisted of peripheral blood. The CDR3 DNA follows: TGTGCCAGCAGCTGGAGTCCGAGCTCCTACAATGAGCAGTTCTTC. Its protein product is CASSWSPSSYNEQFF.